This is a list of T cell receptor beta chains from one sample in a study of blood T cell repertoires in COVID-19. TCRdb keeps only in-frame clones here, not all; method: immunoSEQ multiplex PCR. Of about 400,000 clones in the sample, around 86% were seen once. Sequencing was done on a sample of peripheral blood. The receptors come from a woman in her thirties with active or convalescent COVID-19. Both conserved end residues are part of each CDR3. D genes are given only for firm matches. Rows give clone size only sometimes, using once, few, many, or a class for an expanded clone.

NA | NA | TRBJ1-1 | TRBV20-1 | CSASRGILNTEAFF | TGCAGTGCTAGTAGGGGCATTTTGAACACTGAAGCTTTCTTT
NA | NA | TRBJ2-2 | TRBV30 | CAWSVFRNTGELFF | TGTGCCTGGAGTGTATTCAGGAACACCGGGGAGCTGTTTTTT
NA | TRBD2 | TRBJ2-1 | TRBV6-5 | CASSFTSGTYNEQFF | TGTGCCAGCAGTTTCACTAGCGGGACCTACAATGAGCAGTTCTTC
NA | TRBD1 | TRBJ1-3 | TRBV28 | CASSSHQGASGNTIYF | TGTGCCAGCAGTTCGCACCAGGGGGCATCGGGAAACACCATATATTTT
NA | TRBD2 | TRBJ2-3 | TRBV5-5 | CASSFTTGLADTQYF | TGTGCCAGCAGCTTTACAACAGGACTAGCAGATACGCAGTATTTT
NA | NA | TRBJ2-7 | TRBV24-1 | CATSDHLLAIRYEQYF | TGTGCCACCAGTGACCACCTACTAGCTATACGATACGAGCAGTACTTC
once | NA | TRBJ1-6 | TRBV7-2 | CASSSPTGGAKESPLHF | TGTGCCAGCAGCTCCCCGACTGGGGGGGCCAAGGAGTCACCCCTCCACTTT
NA | NA | TRBJ1-2 | TRBV11-3 | CASSRDSDGYTF | TGTGCCAGCAGCCGGGACTCGGATGGCTACACCTTC
NA | TRBD1 | TRBJ1-1 | TRBV18 | CASSPQAGGTEAFF | TGTGCCAGCTCACCACAGGCAGGGGGGACTGAAGCTTTCTTT
NA | NA | TRBJ2-2 | TRBV4-1 | CASSQLLNTGELFF | TGCGCCAGCAGCCAACTACTTAACACCGGGGAGCTGTTTTTT
NA | NA | TRBJ2-1 | TRBV11-3 | CASSLAPSVLSSNEQFF | TGTGCCAGCAGCTTAGCGCCTAGCGTCCTTTCATCCAATGAGCAGTTCTTC
NA | NA | TRBJ2-3 | TRBV6-5 | CASSYSSSSTDTQYF | TGTGCCAGCAGTTACTCCTCTTCTTCCACAGATACGCAGTATTTT
NA | NA | TRBJ2-5 | TRBV12-3/TRBV12-4 | CASSDGGTQYF | TGTGCCAGCAGTGACGGGGGGACCCAGTACTTC
NA | NA | TRBJ1-2 | TRBV6-1 | CASSEAGSRVYTF | TGTGCCAGCAGTGAAGCCGGTTCGCGAGTCTACACCTTC
NA | NA | TRBJ2-2 | TRBV4-1 | CASSQSRADSSTGELFF | TGCGCCAGCAGCCAAAGTCGAGCGGACAGTAGCACCGGGGAGCTGTTTTTT
NA | NA | TRBJ2-1 | TRBV19 | CASSIDPSAGNEQFF | TGTGCCAGTAGTATAGATCCTAGTGCTGGTAATGAGCAGTTCTTC
NA | TRBD1 | TRBJ2-2 | TRBV7-9 | CASSSYRGKNTGELFF | TGTGCCAGCAGCTCTTACAGGGGGAAGAACACCGGGGAGCTGTTTTTT
NA | NA | TRBJ1-1 | TRBV27 | CASSPVVGTYTFF | TGTGCCAGCAGTCCCGTCGTGGGGACTTATACTTTCTTT
NA | TRBD1 | TRBJ1-2 | TRBV2 | CASSETVLKRGLDYGYTF | TGTGCCAGCAGTGAAACCGTACTTAAAAGGGGGCTCGACTATGGCTACACCTTC
NA | TRBD1 | TRBJ1-1 | TRBV12-3/TRBV12-4 | CASSSGQGTEAFF | TGTGCCAGCAGTTCGGGACAGGGAACTGAAGCTTTCTTT
NA | TRBD1 | TRBJ2-3 | TRBV6-1 | CASSGTTGAVVWDTQYF | TGTGCCAGCAGTGGCACCACAGGGGCGGTTGTTTGGGATACGCAGTATTTT
NA | TRBD2 | TRBJ2-2 | TRBV6-2/TRBV6-3 | CASSPLRTSQSNTGELFF | TGTGCCAGCAGCCCTCTCAGGACTAGTCAGAGTAACACCGGGGAGCTGTTTTTT
NA | NA | TRBJ2-2 | TRBV19 | CASSVWTDTGELFF | TGTGCCAGTAGTGTTTGGACAGACACCGGGGAGCTGTTTTTT